The rows below give T cell receptor beta chains drawn from one sample of a study of blood T cell repertoires in COVID-19. Assay: immunoSEQ multiplex PCR; the TCRdb copy retains only in-frame clones and omits some. Of about 200,000 clones detected, roughly four fifths appear once; the ten largest clones hold around 2.5%. Sequenced sample: peripheral blood. Receptors were obtained from a woman in her 40s with active or convalescent COVID-19. Each CDR3 is given without its conserved first and last residue. Clone size is given for some rows only: seen once, a few or many times, or a class if the clone is expanded.

cdr3_aa clone_size v_call
ASSIGTGGTDTQY - TRBV7-7
SASPEVQGRMDQPQH - TRBV20-1
ASSPRGADYGYT - TRBV27
ASSLEVAGAGLYEQY - TRBV7-8
ATHGQTTIEQY - TRBV28
ASSLSPQGRQGYT - TRBV27
ASSWDRGRENEQF - TRBV7-2
ASSLELRRRGSPLH - TRBV6-6
ASNPQGPGEKLF - TRBV5-6
ATSGWGDDNEQF - TRBV6-5
AISERTGYSGNTIY - TRBV10-3
ATSERQGGNTIY - TRBV24-1
ASSRDRGAQQPQH - TRBV7-2
ATSRVNRGGYT - TRBV15
ASSLGLTSGYT - TRBV7-9
ASSLGQEDQPQH - TRBV5-1
ASSVQGYRDNEQF few TRBV7-9
ATATGARNEKLF - TRBV6-6
ASSPPSQGYNEQF - TRBV18
ASSPQGVVGNQPQH - TRBV28
ASRDRVTNEQY once TRBV25-1
ASSLGLGTDTQY few TRBV7-8
ATSDPMRDTQY once TRBV24-1
SVEDGTGGF - TRBV29-1
ASSQVQAPNQPQH few TRBV4-2
ASSPGGNGDTIY - TRBV18